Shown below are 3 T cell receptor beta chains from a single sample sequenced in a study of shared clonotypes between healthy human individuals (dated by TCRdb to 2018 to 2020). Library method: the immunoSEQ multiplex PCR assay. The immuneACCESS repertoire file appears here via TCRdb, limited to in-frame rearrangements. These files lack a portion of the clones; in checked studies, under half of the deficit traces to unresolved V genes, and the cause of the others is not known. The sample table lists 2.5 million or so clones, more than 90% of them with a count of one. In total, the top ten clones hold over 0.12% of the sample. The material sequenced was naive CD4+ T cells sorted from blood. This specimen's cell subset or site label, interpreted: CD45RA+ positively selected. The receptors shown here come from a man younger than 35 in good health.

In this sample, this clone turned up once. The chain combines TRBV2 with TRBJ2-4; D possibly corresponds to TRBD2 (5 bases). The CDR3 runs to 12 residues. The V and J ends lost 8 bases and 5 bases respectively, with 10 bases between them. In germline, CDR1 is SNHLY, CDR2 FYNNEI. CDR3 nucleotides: TGTGCCAGCGGGGAGTTGGAAAACATTCAGTACTTC. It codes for CASGELENIQYF.

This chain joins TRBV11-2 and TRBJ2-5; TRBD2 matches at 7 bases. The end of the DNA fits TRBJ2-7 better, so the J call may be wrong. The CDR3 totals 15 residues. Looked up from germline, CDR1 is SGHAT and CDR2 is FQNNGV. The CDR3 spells CASSPSGALVYEQYF. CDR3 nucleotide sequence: TGTGCCAGCAGCCCGAGCGGGGCCTTGGTATACGAGCAGTACTTC.

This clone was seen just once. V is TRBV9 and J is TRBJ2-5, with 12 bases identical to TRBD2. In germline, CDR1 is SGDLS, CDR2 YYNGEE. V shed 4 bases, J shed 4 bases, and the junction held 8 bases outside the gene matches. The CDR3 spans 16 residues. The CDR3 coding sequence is TGTGCCAGCAGCCTTTCTAGCGGGAGGGCCCCAGAGACCCAGTACTTC. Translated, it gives CASSLSSGRAPETQYF.